A selection of T cell receptor beta chains follows, all from one sample in a study of blood T cells in healthy people across ages. TCRdb reprocessed the 5' RACE reads with MiXCR, giving one entry per CDR3 protein. The sample has 650,000 to 700,000 distinct CDR3 sequences; 40% to 65% are singletons. Sequenced: blood. These receptors were collected from a woman aged 80 or over in good health. Each CDR3 is given with its conserved first and last residue. A D gene is named only where the DNA matches it firmly. Not every row has a clone size; where given, it reads once, few, many or a size class.

clone_size: many; j_call: TRBJ1-1; d_call: TRBD1; v_call: TRBV6-6; cdr3_nt: TGTGCCAGCAGTCCTACAGGGGGCAACGCTGAAGCTTTCTTT; cdr3_aa: CASSPTGGNAEAFF
clone_size: .; j_call: TRBJ1-2; d_call: .; v_call: TRBV7-2; cdr3_nt: TGCGCCAGCAGCTCCCCCCCGGACCGAGCTAACTATGGCTACACCTTC; cdr3_aa: CASSSPPDRANYGYTF
clone_size: many; j_call: TRBJ2-5; d_call: .; v_call: TRBV24-1; cdr3_nt: TGTGCCACCAGTCCCGGGGCCGGGACCCAGTACTTC; cdr3_aa: CATSPGAGTQYF
clone_size: once; j_call: TRBJ1-1; d_call: TRBD1; v_call: TRBV20-1; cdr3_nt: TGCAGTGCAACGGACAGGGGTAACACTGAAGCTTTCTTT; cdr3_aa: CSATDRGNTEAFF
clone_size: .; j_call: TRBJ2-1; d_call: .; v_call: TRBV20-1; cdr3_nt: TGCAGTGCTCACCCAGTCGGGGGTTCCTACAATGAGCAGTTCTTC; cdr3_aa: CSAHPVGGSYNEQFF
clone_size: .; j_call: TRBJ2-2; d_call: .; v_call: TRBV7-2; cdr3_nt: TGTGCCAGCAGCCGTTCCACCGGGGAGCTGTTTTTT; cdr3_aa: CASSRSTGELFF
clone_size: .; j_call: TRBJ2-5; d_call: TRBD1; v_call: TRBV10-3; cdr3_nt: TGTGCCATCAGTGATAAGGGGGCGCTCCAAGAGACCCAGTACTTC; cdr3_aa: CAISDKGALQETQYF
clone_size: .; j_call: TRBJ2-1; d_call: .; v_call: TRBV20-1; cdr3_nt: TGCAGTGCTGACGACAGATTACCCTACAATGAGCAGTTCTTC; cdr3_aa: CSADDRLPYNEQFF
clone_size: few; j_call: TRBJ2-1; d_call: .; v_call: TRBV2; cdr3_nt: TGTGCCAGCAGGCCGATGCGCCCCTTTTACAATGAGCGGTTCTTC; cdr3_aa: CASRPMRPFYNERFF
clone_size: .; j_call: TRBJ2-5; d_call: .; v_call: TRBV7-2; cdr3_nt: TGTGCCAGCAGCTTAGTGGCTGGGATTGGGCCCCAAGAGACCCAGTACTTC; cdr3_aa: CASSLVAGIGPQETQYF
clone_size: .; j_call: TRBJ2-4; d_call: .; v_call: TRBV15; cdr3_nt: TGTGCCACCAGCAGAGATGACGGTCACCTAGCCAAAAACATTCAGTACTTC; cdr3_aa: CATSRDDGHLAKNIQYF
clone_size: .; j_call: TRBJ2-2; d_call: .; v_call: TRBV7-2; cdr3_nt: TGTGCCAGCAGCACACGTCAGGGGAACACCGGGGAGCTGTTTTTT; cdr3_aa: CASSTRQGNTGELFF
clone_size: many; j_call: TRBJ2-7; d_call: TRBD2; v_call: TRBV29-1; cdr3_nt: TGCAGCGTTGGTTTTAGCGGGGGCAACTACGAGCAGTACTTC; cdr3_aa: CSVGFSGGNYEQYF
clone_size: .; j_call: TRBJ2-7; d_call: TRBD2; v_call: TRBV10-3; cdr3_nt: TGTGCCATCAGTGACCCGATGGGACTAGCGAGCTCCTACGAGCAGTACTTC; cdr3_aa: CAISDPMGLASSYEQYF
clone_size: .; j_call: TRBJ2-5; d_call: TRBD1; v_call: TRBV5-1; cdr3_nt: TGCGCCAGCAGCCAAAACAGGGGTGATGAGACCCAGTACTTC; cdr3_aa: CASSQNRGDETQYF
clone_size: .; j_call: TRBJ2-1; d_call: TRBD2; v_call: TRBV3-1; cdr3_nt: TGTGCCAGCAGCCAAGTCGGCGGGAGGGCCATGTATGAGCAGTTCTTC; cdr3_aa: CASSQVGGRAMYEQFF
clone_size: once; j_call: TRBJ2-7; d_call: .; v_call: TRBV3-1; cdr3_nt: TGTGCCAGCAGCCAAGGTCGGAACCATGCCTACGAGCAGTACTTC; cdr3_aa: CASSQGRNHAYEQYF
clone_size: many; j_call: TRBJ2-7; d_call: .; v_call: TRBV27; cdr3_nt: TGTGCCAGCAGTGTCGGGCAGTCCTACGAGCAGTACTTC; cdr3_aa: CASSVGQSYEQYF
clone_size: .; j_call: TRBJ1-1; d_call: .; v_call: TRBV28; cdr3_nt: TGTGCCAGTGGTAGGGCTTTCTTT; cdr3_aa: CASGRAFF
clone_size: many; j_call: TRBJ2-3; d_call: TRBD2; v_call: TRBV7-3; cdr3_nt: TGTGCCAGCAGCTCCCGGACTAGCGGCGTCACAGATACGCAGTATTTT; cdr3_aa: CASSSRTSGVTDTQYF
clone_size: many; j_call: TRBJ2-7; d_call: .; v_call: TRBV20-1; cdr3_nt: TGCAGTGCTAGCTCAAGGGCTAAGGGAGGCTCCTACGAGCAGTACTTC; cdr3_aa: CSASSRAKGGSYEQYF
clone_size: few; j_call: TRBJ2-5; d_call: TRBD1; v_call: TRBV30; cdr3_nt: TGTGCCCGCAGGGGGCTGGAGACCCAGTACTTC; cdr3_aa: CARRGLETQYF
clone_size: few; j_call: TRBJ2-1; d_call: TRBD2; v_call: TRBV20-1; cdr3_nt: TGCAGTGCGGGGACTATGCAAGAGACCCAGTTCTTC; cdr3_aa: CSAGTMQETQFF
clone_size: .; j_call: TRBJ2-1; d_call: .; v_call: TRBV20-1; cdr3_nt: TGCAGTGCACCGGGACTGAACTACAATGAGCAGTTCTTC; cdr3_aa: CSAPGLNYNEQFF
clone_size: .; j_call: TRBJ1-2; d_call: .; v_call: TRBV5-6; cdr3_nt: TGTGCCAGCAGCTTGGTGGTAACAGGTGGCTACACCTTC; cdr3_aa: CASSLVVTGGYTF
clone_size: .; j_call: TRBJ2-5; d_call: .; v_call: TRBV18; cdr3_nt: TGTGCCAGCTCGTTGTCTTCTAGTGGGACTTTCGAGACCCAGTACTTC; cdr3_aa: CASSLSSSGTFETQYF
clone_size: .; j_call: TRBJ1-1; d_call: TRBD1; v_call: TRBV10-3; cdr3_nt: TGTGCCATCATCCCCGGGACAGGGGTGACTGAAGCTTTCTTT; cdr3_aa: CAIIPGTGVTEAFF
clone_size: many; j_call: TRBJ2-5; d_call: TRBD1; v_call: TRBV5-1; cdr3_nt: TGCGCCAGCAGCTTGTGGACAGGGGGGGACCAAGAGACCCAGTACTTC; cdr3_aa: CASSLWTGGDQETQYF
clone_size: many; j_call: TRBJ2-1; d_call: TRBD2; v_call: TRBV11-1; cdr3_nt: TGTGCCAGCAGCTTAGCAGCGGGAGCGTACAATGAGCAGTTCTTC; cdr3_aa: CASSLAAGAYNEQFF
clone_size: many; j_call: TRBJ1-2; d_call: .; v_call: TRBV7-2; cdr3_nt: TGTGCCAGCAGCTTATGGTCGACCGGCGGCTACACCTTC; cdr3_aa: CASSLWSTGGYTF
clone_size: many; j_call: TRBJ2-3; d_call: TRBD2; v_call: TRBV20-1; cdr3_nt: TGCAGTGCGGTCCGTAGCGGGAGAGGGCCCACAGATACGCAGTATTTT; cdr3_aa: CSAVRSGRGPTDTQYF
clone_size: many; j_call: TRBJ2-7; d_call: TRBD1; v_call: TRBV27; cdr3_nt: TGTGCCAGCAGTTTAGGGGGACAGACCTACGAGCAGTACTTC; cdr3_aa: CASSLGGQTYEQYF
clone_size: few; j_call: TRBJ2-1; d_call: TRBD1; v_call: TRBV28; cdr3_nt: TGTGCCAGCAGATTCGGGACAGAGAACAATGAGCAGTTCTTC; cdr3_aa: CASRFGTENNEQFF
clone_size: many; j_call: TRBJ2-7; d_call: .; v_call: TRBV3-1; cdr3_nt: TGTGCCAGCAGCCGTAGGACGGCCTTCTCTCAATCGCAGTACTTC; cdr3_aa: CASSRRTAFSQSQYF
clone_size: .; j_call: TRBJ1-4; d_call: .; v_call: TRBV7-2; cdr3_nt: TGTGCCAGCAGCCCCGCTCCGGGCAGGTTCAATGAAAAACTGTTTTTT; cdr3_aa: CASSPAPGRFNEKLFF
clone_size: .; j_call: TRBJ2-4; d_call: TRBD1; v_call: TRBV15; cdr3_nt: TGTGCCACCAGCAGCCCCCGGACAGGGGGCCTAGCCAAAAACATTCAGTACTTC; cdr3_aa: CATSSPRTGGLAKNIQYF
clone_size: .; j_call: TRBJ2-7; d_call: TRBD2; v_call: TRBV12-3/TRBV12-4; cdr3_nt: TGTGCCAGCAGACGAGCACTAGCGGGAGCGTCAGAGCAGTACTTC; cdr3_aa: CASRRALAGASEQYF
clone_size: .; j_call: TRBJ1-1; d_call: TRBD1; v_call: TRBV20-1; cdr3_nt: TGCAGTGCTAGAGACCCGACAGGGGCGGACACTGAAGCTTTCTTT; cdr3_aa: CSARDPTGADTEAFF
clone_size: .; j_call: TRBJ2-5; d_call: .; v_call: TRBV9; cdr3_nt: TGTGCCAGCAGCGCGACGTCAGAGCAGTACTTC; cdr3_aa: CASSATSEQYF
clone_size: many; j_call: TRBJ1-6; d_call: .; v_call: TRBV7-3; cdr3_nt: TGTGCCAGCAGCGTGCGTTACCGCTCACCCCTCCACTTT; cdr3_aa: CASSVRYRSPLHF
clone_size: many; j_call: TRBJ1-2; d_call: .; v_call: TRBV7-9; cdr3_nt: TGTGCCAGCAGCTTAGATAACTATGGCTACACCTTC; cdr3_aa: CASSLDNYGYTF